This TCR beta chain was sequenced for a study of T cell responses to AZD1222 COVID-19 vaccine. Assay: immunoSEQ multiplex PCR; the TCRdb copy retains only in-frame clones and omits some. The sample contains fewer than 200,000 clones, approximately 92% of which appear only once. V dropped 6 bases and J dropped 1 base, with 4 bases sitting between them. CDR3 length: 11 residues. Germline CDR1 is WSHSY and CDR2 is SAAADI. Sample: peripheral blood, taken on day 0 of AZD1222 vaccination. The chain joins TRBV10-2 to TRBJ2-7; D unclear. This TCR was sampled from an adult in good health. CDR3 nucleotide sequence: TGCGCCAGCAGGTCTTCCTACGAGCAGTACTTC. Residues: CASRSSYEQYF.